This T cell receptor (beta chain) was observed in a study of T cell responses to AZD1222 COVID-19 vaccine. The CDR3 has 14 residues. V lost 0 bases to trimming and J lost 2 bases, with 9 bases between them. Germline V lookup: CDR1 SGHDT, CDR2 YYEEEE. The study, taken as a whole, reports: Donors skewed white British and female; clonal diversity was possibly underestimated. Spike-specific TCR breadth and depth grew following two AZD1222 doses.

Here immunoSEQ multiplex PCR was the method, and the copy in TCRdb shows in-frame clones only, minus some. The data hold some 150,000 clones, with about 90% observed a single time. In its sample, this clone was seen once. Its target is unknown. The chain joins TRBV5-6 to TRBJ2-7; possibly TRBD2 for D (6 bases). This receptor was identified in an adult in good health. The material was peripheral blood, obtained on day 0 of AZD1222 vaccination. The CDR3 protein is CASSLGRTTYEQYF. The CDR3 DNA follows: TGTGCCAGCAGCTTGGGACGGACTACCTACGAGCAGTACTTC.